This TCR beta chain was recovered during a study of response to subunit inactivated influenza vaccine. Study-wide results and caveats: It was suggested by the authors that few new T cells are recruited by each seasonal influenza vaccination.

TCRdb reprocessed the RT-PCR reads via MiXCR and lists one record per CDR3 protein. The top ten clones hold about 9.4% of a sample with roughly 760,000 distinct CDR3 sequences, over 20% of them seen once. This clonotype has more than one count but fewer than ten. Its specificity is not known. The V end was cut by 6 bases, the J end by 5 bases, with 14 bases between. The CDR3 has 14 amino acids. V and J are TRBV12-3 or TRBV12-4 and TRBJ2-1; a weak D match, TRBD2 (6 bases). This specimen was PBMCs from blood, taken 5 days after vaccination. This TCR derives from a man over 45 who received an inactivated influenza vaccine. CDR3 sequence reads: CASSPGLINNEQFF. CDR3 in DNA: TGTGCCAGCAGCCCGGGACTTATCAACAATGAGCAGTTCTTC.